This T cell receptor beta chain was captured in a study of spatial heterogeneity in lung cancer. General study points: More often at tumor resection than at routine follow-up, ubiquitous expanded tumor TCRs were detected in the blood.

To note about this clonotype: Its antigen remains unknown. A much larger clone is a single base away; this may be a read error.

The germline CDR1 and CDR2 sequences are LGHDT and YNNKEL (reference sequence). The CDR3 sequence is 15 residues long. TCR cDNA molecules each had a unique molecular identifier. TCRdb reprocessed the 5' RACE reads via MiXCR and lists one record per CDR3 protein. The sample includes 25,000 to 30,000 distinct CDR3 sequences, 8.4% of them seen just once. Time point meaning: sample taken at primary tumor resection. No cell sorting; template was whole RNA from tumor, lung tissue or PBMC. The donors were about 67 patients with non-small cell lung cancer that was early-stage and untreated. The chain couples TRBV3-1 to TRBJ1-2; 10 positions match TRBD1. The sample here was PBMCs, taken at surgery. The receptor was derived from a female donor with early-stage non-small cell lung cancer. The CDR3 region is CVSSIRTGGNYGYTF. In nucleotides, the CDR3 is TGTGTCAGCAGCATTCGGACAGGGGGGAACTATGGCTACACCTTC.